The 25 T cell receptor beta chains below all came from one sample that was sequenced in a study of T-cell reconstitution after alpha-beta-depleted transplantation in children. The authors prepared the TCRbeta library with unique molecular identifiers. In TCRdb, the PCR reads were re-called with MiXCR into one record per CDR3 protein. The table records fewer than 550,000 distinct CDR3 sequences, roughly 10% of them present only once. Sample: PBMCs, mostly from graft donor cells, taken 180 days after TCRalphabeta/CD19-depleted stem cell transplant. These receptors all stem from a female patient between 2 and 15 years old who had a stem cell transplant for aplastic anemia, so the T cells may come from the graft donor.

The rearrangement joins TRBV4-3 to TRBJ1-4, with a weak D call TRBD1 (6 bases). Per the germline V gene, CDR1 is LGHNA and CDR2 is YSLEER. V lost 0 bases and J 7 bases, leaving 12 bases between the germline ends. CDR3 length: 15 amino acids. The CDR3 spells CASSQDYREGEKLFF. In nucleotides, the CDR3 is TGCGCCAGCAGCCAAGACTACAGGGAGGGTGAAAAACTGTTTTTT.

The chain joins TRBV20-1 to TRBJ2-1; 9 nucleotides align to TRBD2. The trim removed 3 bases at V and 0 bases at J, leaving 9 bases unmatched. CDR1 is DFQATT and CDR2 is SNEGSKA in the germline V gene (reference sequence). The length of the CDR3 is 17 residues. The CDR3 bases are TGCAGTGCTAGGATGCTAGCGGGAAGGAGCTCCTACAATGAGCAGTTCTTC. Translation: CSARMLAGRSSYNEQFF.

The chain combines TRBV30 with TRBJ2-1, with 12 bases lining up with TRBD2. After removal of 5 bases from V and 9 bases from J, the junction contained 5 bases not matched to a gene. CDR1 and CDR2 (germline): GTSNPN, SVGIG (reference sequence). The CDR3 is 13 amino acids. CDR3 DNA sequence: TGTGCCTGGTCATGGACTAGCGGGACTGAGCAGTTCTTC. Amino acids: CAWSWTSGTEQFF.

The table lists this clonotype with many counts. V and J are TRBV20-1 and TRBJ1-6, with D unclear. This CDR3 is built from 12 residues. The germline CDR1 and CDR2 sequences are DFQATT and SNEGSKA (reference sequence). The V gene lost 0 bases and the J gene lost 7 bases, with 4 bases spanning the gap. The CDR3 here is CSAREINSPLHF. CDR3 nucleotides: TGCAGTGCTAGAGAAATAAATTCACCCCTCCACTTT.

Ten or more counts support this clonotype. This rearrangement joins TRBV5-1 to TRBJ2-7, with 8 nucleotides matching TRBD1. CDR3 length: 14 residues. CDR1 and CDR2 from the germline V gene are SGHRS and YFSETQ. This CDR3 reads CASSLGQGSYEQYV. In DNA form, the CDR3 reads TGTGCCAGCAGTTTAGGACAGGGTTCCTACGAGCAGTACGTC.

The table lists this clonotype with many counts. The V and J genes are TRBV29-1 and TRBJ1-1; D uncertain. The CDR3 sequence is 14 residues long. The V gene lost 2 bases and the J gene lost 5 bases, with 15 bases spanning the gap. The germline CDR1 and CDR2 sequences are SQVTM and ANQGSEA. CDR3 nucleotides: TGCAGCGTTGAATCGGCAGGAAGGAGTACTGAAGCTTTCTTT. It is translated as CSVESAGRSTEAFF.

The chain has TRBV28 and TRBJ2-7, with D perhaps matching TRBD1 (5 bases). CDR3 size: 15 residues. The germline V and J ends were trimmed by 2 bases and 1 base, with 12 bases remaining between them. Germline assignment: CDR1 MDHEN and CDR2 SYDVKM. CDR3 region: CASSLMAGISYEQYF. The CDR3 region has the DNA TGTGCCAGCAGTTTAATGGCAGGGATTTCCTACGAGCAGTACTTC.

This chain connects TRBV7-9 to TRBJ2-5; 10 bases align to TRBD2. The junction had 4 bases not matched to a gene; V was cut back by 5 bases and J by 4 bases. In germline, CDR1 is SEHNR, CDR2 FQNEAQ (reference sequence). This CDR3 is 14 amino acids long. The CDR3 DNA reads TGTGCCAGCAGCGGCGGGACTAGCGTAGAGACCCAGTACTTC. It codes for CASSGGTSVETQYF.

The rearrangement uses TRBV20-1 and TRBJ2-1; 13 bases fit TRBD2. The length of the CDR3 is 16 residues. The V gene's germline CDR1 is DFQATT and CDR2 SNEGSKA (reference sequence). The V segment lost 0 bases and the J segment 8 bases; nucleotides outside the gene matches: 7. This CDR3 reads CSARDPRTSGSDEQFF. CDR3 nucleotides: TGCAGTGCTAGAGATCCCAGGACTAGCGGGAGCGATGAGCAGTTCTTC.

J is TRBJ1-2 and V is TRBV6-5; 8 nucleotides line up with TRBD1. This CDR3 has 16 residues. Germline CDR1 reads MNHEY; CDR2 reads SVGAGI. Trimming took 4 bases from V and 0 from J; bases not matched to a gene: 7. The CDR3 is CASSWPTGQANYGYTF. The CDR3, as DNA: TGTGCCAGCAGTTGGCCCACGGGACAGGCTAACTATGGCTACACCTTC.

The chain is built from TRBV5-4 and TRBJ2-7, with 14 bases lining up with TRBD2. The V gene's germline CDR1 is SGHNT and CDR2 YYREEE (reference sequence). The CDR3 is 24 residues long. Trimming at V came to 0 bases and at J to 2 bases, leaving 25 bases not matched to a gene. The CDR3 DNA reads TGTGCCAGCAGCTTGGGGTGGGGGGCAGGGGACGGGACTAGCGGGAGTGAGCACACCTACGAGCAGTACTTC. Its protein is CASSLGWGAGDGTSGSEHTYEQYF.

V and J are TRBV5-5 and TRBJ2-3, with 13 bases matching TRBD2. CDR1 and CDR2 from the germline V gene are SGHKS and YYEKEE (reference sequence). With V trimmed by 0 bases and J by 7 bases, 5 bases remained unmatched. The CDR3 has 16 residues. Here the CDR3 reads CASSLGLAGGVNTQYF. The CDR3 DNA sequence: TGTGCCAGCAGCTTGGGACTAGCGGGAGGAGTAAATACGCAGTATTTT.

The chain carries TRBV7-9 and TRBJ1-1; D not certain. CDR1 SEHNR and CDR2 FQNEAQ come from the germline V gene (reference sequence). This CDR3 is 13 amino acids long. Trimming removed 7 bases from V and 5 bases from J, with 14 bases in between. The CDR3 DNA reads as TGTGCCAGCACCCCCCGAGGAGGGACTGAAGCTTTCTTT. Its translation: CASTPRGGTEAFF.

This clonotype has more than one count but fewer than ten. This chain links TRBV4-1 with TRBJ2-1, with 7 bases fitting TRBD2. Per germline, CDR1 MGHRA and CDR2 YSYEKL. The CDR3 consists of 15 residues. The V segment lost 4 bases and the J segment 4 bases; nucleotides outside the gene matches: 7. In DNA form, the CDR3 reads TGCGCCAGCAGCCCCGGGGAGCGGGGTTACAATGAGCAGTTCTTC. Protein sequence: CASSPGERGYNEQFF.

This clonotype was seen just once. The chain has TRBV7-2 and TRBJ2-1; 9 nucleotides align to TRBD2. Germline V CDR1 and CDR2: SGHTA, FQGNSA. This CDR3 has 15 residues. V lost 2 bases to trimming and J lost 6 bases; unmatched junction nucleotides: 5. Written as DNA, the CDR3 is TGTGCCAGCAGCTTACCTAGCGGGAACCCCAATGAGCAGTTCTTC. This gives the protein CASSLPSGNPNEQFF.

CDR3 loop: CASSLAEGGSYEQYF. The CDR3 DNA reads as TGTGCCAGCAGCTTAGCGGAAGGGGGTTCCTACGAGCAGTACTTC. This rearrangement joins TRBV7-9 to TRBJ2-7, with D perhaps TRBD1 (6 bases). Germline CDR1 and CDR2: SEHNR and FQNEAQ (reference sequence). V lost 0 bases, J lost 1 base, and 10 bases lay in between. This CDR3 is built from 15 residues. The full variable domain, completed using reference TRBV7-9 and TRBJ2-7, is DTGVSQNPRHKITKRGQNVTFRCDPISEHNRLYWYRQTLGQGPEFLTYFQNEAQLEKSRLLSDRFSAERPKGSFSTLEIQRTEQGDSAMYLCASSLAEGGSYEQYFGPGTRLTVT.

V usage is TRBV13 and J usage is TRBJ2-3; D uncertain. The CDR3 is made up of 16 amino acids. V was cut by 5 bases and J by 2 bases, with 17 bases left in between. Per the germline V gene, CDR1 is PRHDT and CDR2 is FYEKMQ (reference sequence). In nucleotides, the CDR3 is TGTGCCAGCAGCCCTAGTCCAGGACGGTACACAGATACGCAGTATTTT. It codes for CASSPSPGRYTDTQYF.

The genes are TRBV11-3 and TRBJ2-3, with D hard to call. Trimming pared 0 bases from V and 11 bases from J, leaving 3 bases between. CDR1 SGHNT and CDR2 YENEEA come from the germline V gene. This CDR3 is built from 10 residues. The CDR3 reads CASSLDQQYF. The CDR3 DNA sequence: TGTGCCAGCAGCTTAGATCAGCAGTATTTT.

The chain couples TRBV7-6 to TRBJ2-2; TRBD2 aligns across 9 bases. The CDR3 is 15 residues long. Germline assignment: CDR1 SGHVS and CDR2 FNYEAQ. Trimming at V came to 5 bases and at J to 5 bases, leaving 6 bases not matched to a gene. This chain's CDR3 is CASSLSGSRTGELFF. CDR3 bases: TGTGCCAGCAGCCTTAGCGGGAGTCGGACCGGGGAGCTGTTTTTT.

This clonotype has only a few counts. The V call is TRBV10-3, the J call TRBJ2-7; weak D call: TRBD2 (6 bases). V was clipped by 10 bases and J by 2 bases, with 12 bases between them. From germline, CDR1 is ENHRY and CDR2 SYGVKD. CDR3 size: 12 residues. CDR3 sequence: CASGDATYEQYF. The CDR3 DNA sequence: TGTGCCAGCGGGGACGCCACCTACGAGCAGTACTTC.

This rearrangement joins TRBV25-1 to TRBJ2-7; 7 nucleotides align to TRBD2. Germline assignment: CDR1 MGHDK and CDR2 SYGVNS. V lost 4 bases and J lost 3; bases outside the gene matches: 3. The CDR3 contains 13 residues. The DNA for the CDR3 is TGTGCCAGCAGTGGAGGACTAGTCTACGAGCAGTACGTC. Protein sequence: CASSGGLVYEQYV.

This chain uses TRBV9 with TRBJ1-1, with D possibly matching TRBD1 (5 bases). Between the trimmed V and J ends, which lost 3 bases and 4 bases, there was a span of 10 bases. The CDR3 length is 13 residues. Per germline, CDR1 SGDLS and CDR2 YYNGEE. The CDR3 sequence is CASSGDFGTEAFF. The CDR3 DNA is TGTGCCAGCAGCGGGGACTTCGGCACTGAAGCTTTCTTT.

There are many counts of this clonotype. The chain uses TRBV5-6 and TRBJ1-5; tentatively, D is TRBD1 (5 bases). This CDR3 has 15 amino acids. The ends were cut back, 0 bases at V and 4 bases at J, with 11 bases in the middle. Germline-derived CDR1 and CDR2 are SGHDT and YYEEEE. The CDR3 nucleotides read TGTGCCAGCAGCTTGGGGGGACCGGCTAATCAGCCCCAGCATTTT. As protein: CASSLGGPANQPQHF.

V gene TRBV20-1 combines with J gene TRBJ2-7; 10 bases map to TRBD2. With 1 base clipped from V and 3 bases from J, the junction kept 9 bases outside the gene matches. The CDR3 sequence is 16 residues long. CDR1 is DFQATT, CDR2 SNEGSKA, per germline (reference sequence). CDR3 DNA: TGCAGTGCTAGAGGCCCGTGGGCTAGCGGGAGCTACGAGCAGTACTTC. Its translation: CSARGPWASGSYEQYF.

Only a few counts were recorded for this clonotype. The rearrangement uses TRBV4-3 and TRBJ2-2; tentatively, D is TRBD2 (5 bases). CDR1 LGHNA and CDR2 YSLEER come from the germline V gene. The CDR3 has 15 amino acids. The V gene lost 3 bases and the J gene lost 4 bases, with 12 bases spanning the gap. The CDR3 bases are TGCGCCAGCAGCCACGGACTGCTAATCACCGGGGAGCTGTTTTTT. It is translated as CASSHGLLITGELFF.